This T cell receptor beta chain was profiled in a study of tumor and adjacent non-tumor tissue in lung cancer. Study overall: The patients, around 9 men and about 5 women, were about 31 to 76 with stage I to III disease. On average, productive TCRbeta reads reached around 4 million per sample.

Study results and caveats: Shorter survival was associated with higher TCR diversity in tumors. Significantly higher TCR diversity was found in tumor than normal lung.

This sample's RNA came from whole unsorted tissue. This clonotype has ten or more counts. Its antigen remains unknown. Three rounds of nested PCR, following a modified ARM-PCR protocol, produced the TCRbeta library. Each CDR3 protein gets one entry after TCRdb re-called the multiplex PCR reads with MiXCR. The sample carries approximately 90,000 distinct CDR3 sequences, around 65% recorded once. This receptor was taken from a man between 65 and 85 years old with non-small cell lung cancer. The specimen sequenced was lung tumor tissue.

The CDR3 protein is CASSLAGRSYNEQFF. The DNA of the CDR3 is TGTGCCAGCAGTTTAGCGGGGAGGTCCTACAATGAGCAGTTCTTC. This sequence joins TRBV12-3 or TRBV12-4 and TRBJ2-1; perhaps TRBD2 as D (6 bases). CDR3 length: 15 residues. The germline V and J ends were trimmed by 0 bases and 1 base, with 7 bases remaining between them.